This entry lists 17 T cell receptor beta chains sequenced from one sample in a study of T cells in localized non-small cell lung cancer. TCRdb's table, derived via immunoSEQ multiplex PCR, lists solely in-frame clones and lacks some. In the table there are 30,000 to 40,000 clones, roughly 78% of which are singletons. The sequencing used peripheral blood, collected before any cancer treatment. These receptors all come from a male donor aged 60 or over with stage II squamous cell lung carcinoma.

This clone was observed once. The rearrangement uses TRBV11-2 and TRBJ2-6, with no clear D. CDR3 length: 13 residues. From germline, CDR1 is SGHAT and CDR2 FQNNGV. The germline V and J ends were trimmed by 2 bases and 2 bases, with 1 base remaining between them. The CDR3, as DNA: TGTGCCAGCAGCTTACCTGGGGCCAACGTCCTGACTTTC. Translation gives CASSLPGANVLTF. The full variable domain, in which reference TRBV11-2 and TRBJ2-6 provide the parts outside the CDR3, is EAGVAQSPRYKIIEKRQSVAFWCNPISGHATLYWYQQILGQGPKLLIQFQNNGVVDDSQLPKDRFSAERLKGVDSTLKIQPAKLEDSAVYLCASSLPGANVLTFGAGSRLTVL.

V usage is TRBV5-1 and J usage is TRBJ2-5, with TRBD2 as a possible D gene (7 bases). This CDR3 comprises 16 residues. Per germline, CDR1 SGHRS and CDR2 YFSETQ. The germline V and J ends were trimmed by 0 bases and 2 bases, with 14 bases remaining between them. The CDR3 nucleotides read TGCGCCAGCAGCTTGGGGAAAGCGGGGACACAAGAGACCCAGTACTTC. This sequence encodes CASSLGKAGTQETQYF.

The J gene is TRBJ2-3, the V gene TRBV19, with 8 bases matching TRBD2. The length of the CDR3 is 16 residues. The V and J ends lost 3 bases and 2 bases, in that order; junction bases with no gene match: 7. Germline loops: CDR1 LNHDA, CDR2 SQIVND (reference sequence). CDR3 sequence (DNA): TGTGCCAGTAGTATCCTCGAAGCGGGAGCCACAGATACGCAGTATTTT. This translates into CASSILEAGATDTQYF.

The chain is built from TRBV11-2 and TRBJ2-2; D is uncertain. Germline lookup yields CDR1 SGHAT and CDR2 FQNNGV. Trimming took off 5 bases at V and 1 base at J, with 5 bases between the two ends. The CDR3 totals 13 residues. CDR3 amino acids: CASSHENTGELFF. CDR3 sequence (DNA): TGTGCCAGCAGCCACGAGAACACCGGGGAGCTGTTTTTT.

CDR3 in DNA: TGTGCCAGCAGTTACTCGAGACAGGGGGCCAGCTACACCTTC. Protein product: CASSYSRQGASYTF. V is TRBV6-5 and J is TRBJ1-2; 10 bases agree with TRBD1. The CDR3 extends over 14 amino acids. V dropped 0 bases and J dropped 9; count of bases not matched to a gene: 4. The germline V gene has CDR1 MNHEY and CDR2 SVGAGI.

This chain uses TRBV6-5 with TRBJ1-2; D perhaps matches TRBD1 (5 bases). V was trimmed by 2 bases and J by 7 bases, leaving 14 bases between them. Germline CDR1 and CDR2: MNHEY and SVGAGI. The CDR3 is 14 amino acids. The CDR3: CASSYGRGLGGYTF. The CDR3 DNA reads TGTGCCAGCAGTTACGGCCGGGGGTTGGGTGGCTACACCTTC.

The CDR3 loop reads CAISQGQGTGYTF. CDR3 sequence (DNA): TGTGCCATCAGTCAGGGACAGGGGACTGGCTACACCTTC. The chain uses TRBV10-3 and TRBJ1-2, with 10 bases fitting TRBD1. Looked up from germline, CDR1 is ENHRY and CDR2 is SYGVKD. CDR3 length: 13 residues. J was trimmed by 7 bases and V by 5 bases; bases with no gene match: 4.

This clone was seen a single time. The rearrangement joins TRBV19 to TRBJ2-7, with D unclear. This CDR3 is built from 13 residues. Germline loops: CDR1 LNHDA, CDR2 SQIVND (reference sequence). Trimming cost V 4 bases and J 4 bases, with 11 bases left between them. CDR3 bases: TGTGCCAGTAGTACCGGACGGATTTACGAGCAGTACTTC. Translation gives CASSTGRIYEQYF.

This clone was seen a handful of times. The chain couples TRBV7-3 to TRBJ1-1, with D tentatively TRBD1 (5 bases). Trimming took off 1 base at V and 3 bases at J, with 9 bases between the two ends. The CDR3 has 14 amino acids. Germline CDR1 is SGHTA and CDR2 is FQGTGA. Written as DNA, the CDR3 is TGTGCCAGCAGCTTAAATTGGGGCGACACTGAAGCTTTCTTT. Translated, it gives CASSLNWGDTEAFF.

This chain connects TRBV15 to TRBJ2-7, with TRBD1 identical over 7 bases. V shed 0 bases and J 1 base; nucleotides not matched to a gene: 6. Germline V gives CDR1 LNHNV, CDR2 YYDKDF (reference sequence). The CDR3 is 16 amino acids. The CDR3 nucleotides read TGTGCCACCAGCAGAGATAAGGGGGCAATATCCTACGAGCAGTACTTC. Its protein is CATSRDKGAISYEQYF.

V gene TRBV27 combines with J gene TRBJ2-1; TRBD2 matches at 7 bases. V trimming: 6 bases; J trimming: 0 bases; junction bases outside the gene matches: 5. Per germline, CDR1 MNHEY and CDR2 SMNVEV (reference sequence). The CDR3 totals 15 residues. CDR3 sequence: CASSPGRSSYNEQFF. The CDR3 region has the DNA TGTGCCAGCAGCCCCGGGAGGAGCTCCTACAATGAGCAGTTCTTC.

This sequence joins TRBV30 and TRBJ1-5; D gene ambiguous. Germline V gives CDR1 GTSNPN, CDR2 SVGIG (reference sequence). The V and J ends lost 5 bases and 1 base respectively, with 6 bases between them. CDR3 size: 12 residues. CDR3 amino acids: CAWQDSNQPQHF. The CDR3 nucleotides read TGTGCCTGGCAGGACAGCAATCAGCCCCAGCATTTT.

Only one count was recorded for this clone. This rearrangement joins TRBV13 to TRBJ2-7; no firm D call. The ends were cut back, 5 bases at V and 5 bases at J, with 13 bases in the middle. CDR3 length equals 13 residues. Per the germline V gene, CDR1 is PRHDT and CDR2 is FYEKMQ (reference sequence). CDR3 DNA: TGTGCCAGCAGCCCCGGCCTGAACCACGAGCAGTACTTC. Residues: CASSPGLNHEQYF.

The rearrangement links TRBV7-8 to TRBJ1-1; D might be TRBD1 (5 bases). The CDR3 totals 14 residues. Deletions cut 4 bases from V and 3 bases from J, with 12 bases between. Germline V gene sequence: CDR1 SGHVS, CDR2 FQNEAQ. The CDR3 nucleotides read TGTGCCAGCAGCTCCGGGGACGTGTACACTGAAGCTTTCTTT. Amino acids: CASSSGDVYTEAFF.

This chain uses TRBV7-9 with TRBJ2-7; 9 bases line up with TRBD1. V trimming: 5 bases; J trimming: 3 bases; junction bases outside the gene matches: 5. Germline-derived CDR1 and CDR2 are SEHNR and FQNEAQ (reference sequence). The CDR3 sequence is 14 residues long. The CDR3 spells CASSLGQGLYEQYF. The CDR3 DNA follows: TGTGCCAGCAGCCTGGGACAGGGACTCTACGAGCAGTACTTC.

This clone was observed a single time. This chain joins TRBV7-8 and TRBJ1-6, with 7 bases aligning to TRBD1. The ends lost 0 bases at V and 9 bases at J; junction bases unmatched: 11. The V gene's germline CDR1 is SGHVS and CDR2 FQNEAQ. The CDR3 consists of 17 residues. CDR3 sequence reads: CASSLAPRQGVGSPLHF. The CDR3 coding sequence is TGTGCCAGCAGCTTAGCCCCTCGGCAGGGGGTTGGTTCACCCCTCCACTTT.

The chain couples TRBV6-1 to TRBJ2-2; D gene uncertain. This CDR3 comprises 8 residues. CDR1 is MNHNS, CDR2 SASEGT, per germline. With 4 bases removed from V and 15 bases from J, the gap between germline ends came to 3 bases. The CDR3 protein is CASSGVFF. For the CDR3, the DNA is TGTGCCAGCAGTGGGGTGTTTTTT.